Reported below is one T cell receptor beta chain. Its matching antigen is unknown. Reverse transcription of roughly 0.5 to 1 ug RNA was carried out with random hexamers. It was immunoSEQ multiplex PCR that amplified TCR beta CDR3 across 54 Vbeta and 13 Jbeta. TCRdb passed the immunoSEQ multiplex PCR reads through MiXCR, listing each CDR3 protein once. Counted here are fewer than 150,000 distinct CDR3 sequences, around 91% occurring once; the ten biggest clones make up about 0.25%. The data derive from a study of CD8 T cells in Susac syndrome. Study-wide findings and caveats: A relatively small number of individuals underwent TCR sequencing and HLA analysis.

The study sequenced TCR beta in blood CD8+ and CD4+ T cells. Negative isolation yielded the CD8+ and CD4+ T cells, while FACS enriched the TEMRA cells. Germline lookup yields CDR1 SEHNR and CDR2 FQNEAQ (reference sequence). Deletions cut 8 bases from V and 1 base from J, with 8 bases between. CDR3 size: 12 residues. The chain is built from TRBV7-9 and TRBJ2-5, with D unresolved. Sequencing was carried out using CD8+ T cells from PBMCs. The TCR originated in a human donor with multiple sclerosis. The CDR3: CASGEVQETQYF. The CDR3 coding sequence is TGTGCCAGCGGCGAGGTCCAAGAGACCCAGTACTTC.